A single sample is the source of the 26 T cell receptor beta chains below, sequenced in a study of spatial heterogeneity in lung cancer. TCRdb called the 5' RACE reads again in MiXCR, with one record for every CDR3 protein. The table has roughly 39,000 distinct CDR3 sequences, roughly 7.4% seen once. The sample's time point: sample taken at primary tumor resection. Material: PBMCs, obtained at surgery. The source is a male donor with early-stage non-small cell lung cancer.

This clonotype appeared many times. This chain connects TRBV7-2 to TRBJ1-6; 7 nucleotides line up with TRBD1. This CDR3 contains 14 residues. The V gene end was trimmed by 5 bases and the J gene end by 7 bases; junction bases not matched to a gene: 5. Germline V gives CDR1 SGHTA, CDR2 FQGNSA. DNA for the CDR3: TGTGCCAGCAGCCAGGGACAGTTCAATTCACCCCTCCACTTT. It translates to CASSQGQFNSPLHF.

This clonotype was observed at least ten times. The V call is TRBV7-2, the J call TRBJ2-7, with 7 nucleotides matching TRBD2. V gave up 4 bases and J gave up 4 bases; unmatched junction bases: 10. CDR3 length: 15 residues. Germline CDR1 is SGHTA and CDR2 is FQGNSA. For the CDR3, the DNA is TGTGCCAGCAGCTCCTCGGGGGGTATAGTATACGAGCAGTACTTC. It is translated as CASSSSGGIVYEQYF.

This clonotype appeared many times. The V call is TRBV27, the J call TRBJ2-3; D unresolved. V lost 2 bases, J lost 0 bases, and 9 bases lay in between. The V gene's germline CDR1 is MNHEY and CDR2 SMNVEV (reference sequence). The CDR3 is made up of 15 amino acids. CDR3 residues: CASSLVQLSTDTQYF. The CDR3 region has the DNA TGTGCCAGCAGTTTAGTACAGTTGAGCACAGATACGCAGTATTTT.

This clonotype was found many times. A read error is likely, as this CDR3 ends without the conserved phenylalanine or tryptophan. The limits of the CDR3 on the DNA are not certain, so only TCRdb's listed CDR3 is given. V and J are TRBV29-1 and TRBJ1-1. Both ends counted, the CDR3 spans 12 residues. Germline loops: CDR1 SQVTM, CDR2 ANQGSEA. The CDR3 sequence: CSVEVRGGTSIC.

This clonotype has ten or more counts. The V gene is TRBV10-3, the J gene TRBJ2-7; D might be TRBD1 (5 bases). In germline, CDR1 is ENHRY, CDR2 SYGVKD. V gave up 0 bases and J gave up 4 bases, with 16 bases separating them. The CDR3 is made up of 16 amino acids. As DNA, the CDR3 is TGTGCCATCAGTGAGTCAGGGGCAGCGAGTAGTTACGAGCAGTACTTC. Amino acids: CAISESGAASSYEQYF.

This clonotype was detected ten times or more. V is TRBV7-6 and J is TRBJ1-3; 7 nucleotides match TRBD1. CDR3 length: 16 residues. J was trimmed by 6 bases and V by 6 bases; bases with no gene match: 14. Per germline, CDR1 SGHVS and CDR2 FNYEAQ. The CDR3 loop is CASSSPGQRISNTIYF. The CDR3 DNA reads TGTGCCAGCAGTTCCCCGGGACAGCGTATTTCAAACACCATATATTTT. The variable domain in full, completed from reference TRBV7-6 and TRBJ1-3, reads GAGVSQSPRYKVTKRGQDVALRCDPISGHVSLYWYRQALGQGPEFLTYFNYEAQQDKSGLPNDRFSAERPEGSISTLTIQRTEQRDSAMYRCASSSPGQRISNTIYFGEGSWLTVV.

The table lists this clonotype with many counts. The chain recombines TRBV24-1 with TRBJ2-1; D is possibly TRBD2 (7 bases). This CDR3 comprises 16 residues. Germline V gene lookup returns CDR1 KGHDR and CDR2 SFDVKD. V was pared by 1 base and J by 5 bases, with 14 bases between. In nucleotides, the CDR3 is TGTGCCACCAGTGATTTTCGAGGGGGAGGGGACAATGAGCAGTTCTTC. It specifies CATSDFRGGGDNEQFF.

This clonotype appeared many times. The V gene is TRBV12-3 or TRBV12-4, the J gene TRBJ2-1; weak D call: TRBD2 (5 bases). This CDR3 has 11 residues. V lost 6 bases and J lost 8, with 8 bases in between. This CDR3 reads CASRLLDEQFF. CDR3 DNA sequence: TGTGCCAGCAGGCTACTAGATGAGCAGTTCTTC.

This clonotype was counted at least ten times. This sequence joins TRBV7-9 and TRBJ2-1; 8 bases fit TRBD2. The CDR3 consists of 15 residues. Trimming took 5 bases from V and 6 from J; bases not matched to a gene: 9. Germline V lookup: CDR1 SEHNR, CDR2 FQNEAQ (reference sequence). The CDR3: CASSPRGGLGNEQFF. The CDR3 DNA reads as TGTGCCAGCAGCCCACGGGGGGGGCTTGGCAATGAGCAGTTCTTC.

The sample holds many counts of this clonotype. This chain connects TRBV29-1 to TRBJ2-3, with 15 bases aligning to TRBD2. This CDR3 has 15 amino acids. Trimming took 3 bases from V and 5 from J; bases not matched to a gene: 3. Germline CDR1 SQVTM, CDR2 ANQGSEA. Written as DNA, the CDR3 is TGCAGCGTTGACGGGACTAGCGGGGGGCAAGATACGCAGTATTTT. Amino acids: CSVDGTSGGQDTQYF.

The chain recombines TRBV20-1 with TRBJ1-4; TRBD1 might be the D (5 bases). Trimming pared 0 bases from V and 5 bases from J, leaving 7 bases between. Germline V gene data show CDR1 as DFQATT and CDR2 as SNEGSKA (reference sequence). The CDR3 extends over 13 amino acids. CDR3 DNA: TGCAGTGCTAGAGAGGGACTGAATGAAAAACTGTTTTTT. Protein sequence: CSAREGLNEKLFF.

This clonotype was seen repeatedly, ten times or more. The CDR3 loop is CSARPRTGYEQYF. The CDR3 DNA is TGCAGTGCTAGACCCCGGACAGGTTACGAGCAGTACTTC. The rearrangement joins TRBV20-1 to TRBJ2-7, with 7 bases lining up with TRBD1. J gave up 4 bases and V 2 bases, and 5 bases lay outside the gene matches. Per the germline V gene, CDR1 is DFQATT and CDR2 is SNEGSKA (reference sequence). The CDR3 sequence is 13 residues long.

This clonotype has ten or more counts. The rearrangement links TRBV4-1 to TRBJ2-2; 12 bases are a match to TRBD2. V dropped 3 bases and J dropped 6; count of bases not matched to a gene: 5. Looked up from germline, CDR1 is MGHRA and CDR2 is YSYEKL. This CDR3 comprises 16 residues. The CDR3 loop reads CASSQPSGRGPGELFF. The CDR3 DNA reads as TGCGCCAGCAGCCAGCCTAGCGGGAGGGGACCCGGGGAGCTGTTTTTT.

This clonotype was detected many times. The chain combines TRBV20-1 with TRBJ2-1, with 9 bases that match TRBD2. The germline V gene has CDR1 DFQATT and CDR2 SNEGSKA (reference sequence). V lost 2 bases to trimming and J lost 5 bases; unmatched junction nucleotides: 7. This CDR3 contains 15 residues. Written as DNA, the CDR3 is TGCAGTGCTAGACCCGGGACTAGCTTCCACAATGAGCAGTTCTTC. Its translation: CSARPGTSFHNEQFF.

This clonotype was seen at least ten times. The rearrangement uses TRBV2 and TRBJ1-5; TRBD1 might be the D (5 bases). Trimming stripped 2 bases from V and 2 bases from J, with 10 bases between. The length of the CDR3 is 15 residues. Germline CDR1 and CDR2: SNHLY and FYNNEI. CDR3 loop: CASSERRGGNQPQHF. The DNA for the CDR3 is TGTGCCAGCAGTGAAAGGAGGGGCGGCAATCAGCCCCAGCATTTT.

The chain carries TRBV6-5 and TRBJ1-6; no clear D. CDR1 is MNHEY and CDR2 is SVGAGI in the germline V gene. CDR3 length: 13 amino acids. Trimming shortened V by 0 bases and J by 9 bases, and 6 bases separated the two germline ends. CDR3 DNA: TGTGCCAGCAGTTACTCGAGTGGTTCACCCCTCCACTTT. Translating gives CASSYSSGSPLHF.

J is TRBJ1-5 and V is TRBV18; D is unresolved. Germline V lookup: CDR1 KGHSH, CDR2 LQKENI. V was clipped by 2 bases and J by 3 bases, with 8 bases between them. The CDR3 is made up of 14 amino acids. The CDR3 DNA follows: TGTGCCAGCTCACCAGGCCAGAACAATCAGCCCCAGCATTTT. It yields the protein CASSPGQNNQPQHF.

The V call is TRBV4-3, the J call TRBJ1-4; D is uncertain. V was clipped by 0 bases and J by 5 bases, with 10 bases between them. From germline, CDR1 is LGHNA and CDR2 YSLEER. This CDR3 region has 15 residues. CDR3 in DNA: TGCGCCAGCAGCCAAGAGAGGCAGCTAAATGAAAAACTGTTTTTT. It translates to CASSQERQLNEKLFF.

This clonotype occurred a few times. The chain carries TRBV18 and TRBJ1-5; D remains unclear. This CDR3 contains 15 residues. V lost 0 bases and J lost 2, with 8 bases in between. CDR1 is KGHSH and CDR2 is LQKENI in the germline V gene. CDR3 sequence reads: CASSPPGAGNQPQHF. CDR3 DNA sequence: TGTGCCAGCTCACCACCGGGTGCAGGCAATCAGCCCCAGCATTTT.

This clonotype was seen a handful of times. This sequence joins TRBV27 and TRBJ1-1; TRBD1 might be the D (6 bases). V dropped 7 bases and J dropped 5 bases, with 17 bases sitting between them. From germline, CDR1 is MNHEY and CDR2 SMNVEV (reference sequence). This CDR3 has 14 residues. CDR3 sequence reads: CASTSRGAHTEAFF. In DNA form, the CDR3 reads TGTGCCAGCACCTCGCGGGGGGCGCATACTGAAGCTTTCTTT.

The sample holds many counts of this clonotype. The V call is TRBV5-1, the J call TRBJ2-5; no reliable D call. The CDR3 covers 15 residues. V lost 3 bases and J lost 5, with 17 bases in between. The germline gives CDR1 SGHRS, CDR2 YFSETQ. The CDR3 sequence: CASSSGPRIEETQYF. CDR3 in DNA: TGCGCCAGCAGCTCAGGACCCCGGATCGAGGAGACCCAGTACTTC.

This clonotype was detected many times. The rearrangement joins TRBV4-3 to TRBJ1-2, with D possibly being TRBD1 (5 bases). The CDR3 totals 14 residues. CDR1 LGHNA and CDR2 YSLEER come from the germline V gene. The germline V and J ends were trimmed by 0 bases and 11 bases, with 16 bases remaining between them. This chain's CDR3 is CASSQEETAIRYTF. In nucleotides, the CDR3 is TGCGCCAGCAGCCAAGAAGAGACAGCTATTAGGTACACCTTC.

This clonotype was seen many times. The V call is TRBV5-6, the J call TRBJ2-1; 11 bases are shared with TRBD2. The V gene's germline CDR1 is SGHDT and CDR2 YYEEEE. The J segment lost 4 bases and the V segment lost 3 bases, leaving 18 bases of the junction unmatched. The CDR3 has 20 amino acids. The CDR3 loop reads CASSSLGLADPYSPYNEQFF. DNA for the CDR3: TGTGCCAGCAGCTCGTTGGGACTAGCGGACCCCTACTCACCTTACAATGAGCAGTTCTTC. Supplemented by reference TRBV5-6 and TRBJ2-1, the full variable domain reads DAGVTQSPTHLIKTRGQQVTLRCSPKSGHDTVSWYQQALGQGPQFIFQYYEEEERQRGNFPDRFSGHQFPNYSSELNVNALLLGDSALYLCASSSLGLADPYSPYNEQFFGPGTRLTVL.

There are many counts of this clonotype. This chain connects TRBV6-2 or TRBV6-3 to TRBJ1-1, with D hard to call. Germline CDR1 and CDR2: MNHEY and SVGEGT. V was pared by 5 bases and J by 4 bases, with 8 bases between. This CDR3 comprises 12 residues. The CDR3 sequence: CASSPQLTEAFF. CDR3 sequence (DNA): TGTGCCAGCAGTCCTCAGCTCACTGAAGCTTTCTTT.

This clonotype was seen many times. V gene TRBV2 combines with J gene TRBJ1-4; D is ambiguous. The CDR3 spans 12 residues. Between the trimmed V and J ends, which lost 7 bases and 5 bases, there was a span of 8 bases. Germline CDR1 reads SNHLY; CDR2 reads FYNNEI. This chain's CDR3 is CASKDGNEKLFF. The CDR3 nucleotides read TGTGCCAGCAAGGACGGAAATGAAAAACTGTTTTTT.

The rearrangement joins TRBV20-1 to TRBJ1-5; TRBD1 might be the D (6 bases). Trimming pared 6 bases from V and 3 bases from J, leaving 15 bases between. This CDR3 has 14 amino acids. Germline values: CDR1 DFQATT, CDR2 SNEGSKA (reference sequence). CDR3 DNA sequence: TGCAGTGCCGCCACAGGGTTTGACAATCAGCCCCAGCATTTT. Encoded protein: CSAATGFDNQPQHF.